This T cell receptor beta chain is drawn from a study of blood T cells in healthy people across ages. Study-level findings and limits: Older age coincided with a roughly linear decline in TCR beta diversity per million T cells. Diversity estimates from one million T cells were considered underestimates.

Trimming at V came to 4 bases and at J to 0 bases, leaving 11 bases not matched to a gene. Germline CDR1 and CDR2: ENHRY and SYGVKD. The CDR3 has 20 residues. Of note for this clonotype: Its antigen is as yet unknown.

A sample-barcoded 5' primer and a J-beta primer mix were used in a second PCR of roughly 6 to 12 cycles. Each CDR3 protein is one row after TCRdb ran MiXCR on the 5' RACE reads. The data show 750,000 to 950,000 distinct CDR3 sequences, with 29% seen just once and approximately 10% held by the top ten. These data are also associated with another study on T cells of mothers and their children.

The V and J genes are TRBV10-3 and TRBJ2-1; TRBD2 aligns across 14 bases. The source is a middle-aged woman in good health. The sample consisted of blood. This chain's CDR3 is CAISVLGLGLAGDSYNEQFF. Here the CDR3 DNA reads TGTGCCATCAGTGTGTTGGGGTTGGGACTAGCGGGGGACTCCTACAATGAGCAGTTCTTC.